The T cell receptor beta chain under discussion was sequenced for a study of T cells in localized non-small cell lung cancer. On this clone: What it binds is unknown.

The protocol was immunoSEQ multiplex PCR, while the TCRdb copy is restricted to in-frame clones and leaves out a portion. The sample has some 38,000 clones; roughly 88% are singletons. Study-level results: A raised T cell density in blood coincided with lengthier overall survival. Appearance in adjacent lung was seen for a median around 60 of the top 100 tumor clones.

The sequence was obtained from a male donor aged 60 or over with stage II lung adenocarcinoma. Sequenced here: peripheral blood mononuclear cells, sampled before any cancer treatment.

The CDR3 is CASRDVRTGWSGELFF. The CDR3, as DNA: TGTGCCAGCAGGGATGTGAGGACAGGGTGGTCCGGGGAGCTGTTTTTT. This chain uses TRBV28 with TRBJ2-2, with 8 positions matching TRBD1. J was trimmed by 6 bases and V by 6 bases; bases with no gene match: 12. The CDR3 contains 16 residues. Germline lookup yields CDR1 MDHEN and CDR2 SYDVKM.